The present T cell receptor beta chain was sequenced within a study of STAT5B mutations in CD4+ large granular lymphocyte leukemia. Germline V gene lookup returns CDR1 SNHLY and CDR2 FYNNEI. Trimming took 5 bases from V and 6 from J; bases not matched to a gene: 6. The CDR3 is made up of 13 amino acids. This was a survey-level run. In the study's own analysis: Lowest detectable productive clonotype frequency was 2.59 x 10-5. Repertoires were generated with immunoSEQ multiplex PCR, while TCRdb's copy carries only in-frame clones and drops some. The D gene and trimming were derived from the DNA, and the V and J assignments and clone size from that table. This table holds tens of thousands of clones, roughly 79% found once. Whole-study results and caveats: Top patient clones used TRBV06 genes more often: 8/27 versus 2/35 in controls. About 26% of private leukemic clonotypes occurred rarely in other patients' non-leukemic repertoires.

This clone was seen once. Its target is unknown. The chain uses TRBV2 and TRBJ1-2; TRBD1 aligns across 7 bases. Sequenced input: CD4+ T cells from blood buffy coats. This clonotype was obtained from a human donor in good health. CDR3 nucleotide sequence: TGTGCCAGCAGTCGGCAGGGGGGAGATGGCTACACCTTC. It encodes CASSRQGGDGYTF.